This T cell receptor beta chain was identified during a study of graft-versus-host responses after intestinal transplantation. V was trimmed by 2 bases and J by 3 bases, leaving 13 bases between them. The CDR3 has 15 amino acids. Germline values: CDR1 SEHNR, CDR2 FQNEAQ (reference sequence). With regard to this clone: Antigen specificity is unknown.

Produced via immunoSEQ multiplex PCR; TCRdb's table is partial and in-frame only. The table has roughly 120,000 clones, approximately 92% seen once; the top ten hold 0.2% to 0.25%. The source was unstimulated CD4+ T cells sorted from spleen or lymph node cells, collected before transplant. The receptor's source is a human donor who was the organ donor for an intestinal transplant. The chain couples TRBV7-9 to TRBJ2-5, with D possibly being TRBD2 (6 bases). The chain's CDR3 is CASSLRASAEETQYF. As DNA, the CDR3 is TGTGCCAGCAGCTTACGGGCTAGCGCCGAAGAGACCCAGTACTTC.